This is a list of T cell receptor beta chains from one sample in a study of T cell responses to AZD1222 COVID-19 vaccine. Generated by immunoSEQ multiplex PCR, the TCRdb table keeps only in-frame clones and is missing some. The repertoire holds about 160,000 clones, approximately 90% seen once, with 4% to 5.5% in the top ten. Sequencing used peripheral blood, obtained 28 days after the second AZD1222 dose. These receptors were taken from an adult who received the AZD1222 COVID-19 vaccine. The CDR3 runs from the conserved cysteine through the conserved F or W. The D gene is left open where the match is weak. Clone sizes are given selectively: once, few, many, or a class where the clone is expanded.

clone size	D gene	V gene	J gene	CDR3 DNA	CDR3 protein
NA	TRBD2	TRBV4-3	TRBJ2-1	TGCGCCAGCAGCCAACTTCCTGTAGCGGGGGCTGACAATGAGCAGTTCTTC	CASSQLPVAGADNEQFF
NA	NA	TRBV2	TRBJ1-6	TGTGCCAGCAGTGAAGTAAGAGGAGGTTCACCCCTCCACTTT	CASSEVRGGSPLHF
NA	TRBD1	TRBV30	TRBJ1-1	TGTGCCGGCGACAGGGGGAACACTGAAGCTTTCTTT	CAGDRGNTEAFF
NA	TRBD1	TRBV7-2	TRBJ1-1	TGTGCCAGCAGCTTACACAGGGGCAGGCAAGCTTTCTTT	CASSLHRGRQAFF
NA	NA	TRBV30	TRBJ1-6	TGTGCCTGGAGTGTACGGAACAATTCACCCCTCCACTTT	CAWSVRNNSPLHF
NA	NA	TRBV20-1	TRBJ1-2	TGCAGTGCTAGTTACGGAGGCTATGGCTACACCTTC	CSASYGGYGYTF
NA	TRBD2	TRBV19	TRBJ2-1	TGTGCCAGTACCTGGGGGGCTAGCGGGGAGAATGAGCAGTTCTTC	CASTWGASGENEQFF
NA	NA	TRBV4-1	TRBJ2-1	TGCGCCAGCAGCCAAGATCACATTAATGAGCAGTTCTTC	CASSQDHINEQFF
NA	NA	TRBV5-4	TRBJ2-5	TGTGCCAGCAGCTTGAAAGACGTACCCGTCCAAGAGACCCAGTACTTC	CASSLKDVPVQETQYF
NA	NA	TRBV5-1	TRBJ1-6	TGCGCCAGCAGCCTAAAGGAGTATTCACCCCTCCACTTT	CASSLKEYSPLHF
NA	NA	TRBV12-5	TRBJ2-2	TGTGCTAGTGGTTTGGGAGGGGACACCGGGGAGCTGTTTTTT	CASGLGGDTGELFF
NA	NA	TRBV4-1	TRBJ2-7	TGCGCCAGCAGCCAAGGGCCAAGGGCCGAGCAGTACTTC	CASSQGPRAEQYF
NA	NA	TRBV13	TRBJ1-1	TGTGCCAGCACGAGGGATACCGCTGAAGCTTTCTTT	CASTRDTAEAFF
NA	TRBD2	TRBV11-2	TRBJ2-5	TGTGCCAGCAGCTTAGATGGGAGAGCGGGGGCCAGAGGGACCCAGTACTTC	CASSLDGRAGARGTQYF
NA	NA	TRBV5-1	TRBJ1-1	TGCGCCAGCAGCTTGGCCGGAGAAGCTTTCTTT	CASSLAGEAFF
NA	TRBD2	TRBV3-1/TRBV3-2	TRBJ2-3	TGTGCCAGCAGCCTCCAGCGGGGGGACTCCCCAGATACGCAGTATTTT	CASSLQRGDSPDTQYF
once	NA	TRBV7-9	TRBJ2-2	TGTGCCAGCAGCCACCGGGAAAACACCGGGGAGCTGTTTTTT	CASSHRENTGELFF
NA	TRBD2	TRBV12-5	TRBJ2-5	TGTGCTAGTGGTCATGGGACTAGTTACCAGTACTTC	CASGHGTSYQYF
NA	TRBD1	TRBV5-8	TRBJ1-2	TGTGCCAGCGGGTGGACAGGTCGCCCTAACTATGGCTACACCTTC	CASGWTGRPNYGYTF
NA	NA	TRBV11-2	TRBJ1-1	TGTGCCAGCAGCTTAGCGGTGTTGGCAATGAACACTGAAGCTTTCTTT	CASSLAVLAMNTEAFF
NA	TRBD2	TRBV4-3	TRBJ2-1	TGCGCCAGCAGCCAAGATCCTTGGACTAGCGGGGGAGACAATGAGCAGTTCTTC	CASSQDPWTSGGDNEQFF
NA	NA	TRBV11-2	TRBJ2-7	TGTGCCAGCAGCTTGGCTCGGGCCTCAGGGGCCTCTAACGAGCAGTACTTC	CASSLARASGASNEQYF
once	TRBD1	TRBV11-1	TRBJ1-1	TGTGCCAGCAGCTTAGACAGGGGGTCTTCTGAAGCTTTCTTT	CASSLDRGSSEAFF
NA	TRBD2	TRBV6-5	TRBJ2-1	TGTGCCAGCAGCAAAACTAGCGGGGCCTACAATGAGCAGTTCTTC	CASSKTSGAYNEQFF
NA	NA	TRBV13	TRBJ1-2	TGTGCCAGCAGCTTAGGGAACGGTGCGGACTGGCGTGGCTACACCTTC	CASSLGNGADWRGYTF
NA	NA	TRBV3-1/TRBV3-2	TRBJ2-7	TGTGCCAGCAGCCAGCTTCAGGGCCAGGGGTCCTACGAGCAGTACTTC	CASSQLQGQGSYEQYF
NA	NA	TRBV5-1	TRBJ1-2	TGCGCCAGCAGCGGAGAGAGTATCGCTTCTTCTGGCTACACCTTC	CASSGESIASSGYTF
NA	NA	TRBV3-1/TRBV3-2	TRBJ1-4	TGTGCCAGCAGCCAAGATTACCGGCAAGAAAAACTGTTTTTT	CASSQDYRQEKLFF
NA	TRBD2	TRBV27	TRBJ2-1	TGTGCCAGCAGTCTGCGTGGGGGACTAGCGGCCCACAATGAGCAGTTCTTC	CASSLRGGLAAHNEQFF
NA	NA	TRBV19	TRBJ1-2	TGTGCCAGTAGTATAGATGTGTCGGTGGCAGATGGCTACACCTTC	CASSIDVSVADGYTF
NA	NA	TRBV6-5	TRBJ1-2	TGTGCCAGCAAAAAGGACAGAAACTATGGCTACACCTTC	CASKKDRNYGYTF
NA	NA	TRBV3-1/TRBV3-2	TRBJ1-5	TGTGCCAGCAGCCACGACACGTATAGCAATCAGCCCCAGCATTTT	CASSHDTYSNQPQHF
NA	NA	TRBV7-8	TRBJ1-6	TGTGCCAGCAGCTTAAGGCTTGAGGGGAATTCACCCCTCCACTTT	CASSLRLEGNSPLHF
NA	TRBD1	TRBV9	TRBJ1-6	TGTGCCAGCAGCGATCCGGGACAGGGCGGATCACCCCTCCACTTT	CASSDPGQGGSPLHF
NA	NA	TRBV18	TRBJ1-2	TGTGCCAGCTCCTTCGGGGCAGGCTATGGCTACACCTTC	CASSFGAGYGYTF
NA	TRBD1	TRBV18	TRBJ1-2	TGTGCCAGCTCACCGAACAGGGGGCGCGGCGATGGCTACACCTTC	CASSPNRGRGDGYTF
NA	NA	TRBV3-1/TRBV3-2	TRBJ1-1	TGTGCCAGCAGCCACGCCGGACAGTACACTGAAGCTTTCTTT	CASSHAGQYTEAFF
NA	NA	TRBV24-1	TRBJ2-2	TGTGCCACCAGTGACCGCAGTAACACCGGGGAGCTGTTTTTT	CATSDRSNTGELFF
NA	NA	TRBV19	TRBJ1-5	TGTGCCAGTAGTATAGGGACGGAAACCAATCAGCCCCAGCATTTT	CASSIGTETNQPQHF
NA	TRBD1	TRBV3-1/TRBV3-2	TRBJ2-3	TGTGCCAGCAGCCAAGATATAGGGACAGGGACAGACACAGATACGCAGTATTTT	CASSQDIGTGTDTDTQYF
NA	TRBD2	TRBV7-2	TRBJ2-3	TGTGCCAGCACCCAGGGGAATAGCGGGGTAGTGGGGACAGATACGCAGTATTTT	CASTQGNSGVVGTDTQYF
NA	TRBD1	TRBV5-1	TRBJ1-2	TGCGCCAGCAGCCTTGACAGGGACTATGGCTACACCTTC	CASSLDRDYGYTF
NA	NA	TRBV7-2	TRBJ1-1	TGTGCCAGCAGCTTAGGCAGTCAAGCTTTCTTT	CASSLGSQAFF
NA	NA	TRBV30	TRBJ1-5	TGTGCCTGGAACCGACAGACTAATCAGCCCCAGCATTTT	CAWNRQTNQPQHF
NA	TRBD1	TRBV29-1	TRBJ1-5	TGCAGCGTTGTACAGGGGGCTTATCAGCCCCAGCATTTT	CSVVQGAYQPQHF
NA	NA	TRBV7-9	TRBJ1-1	TGTGCCAGCAGCTTAGTCAGGGAGACTGAAGCTTTCTTT	CASSLVRETEAFF